Listed here are 20 T cell receptor beta chains from one sample, sequenced in a study of cytomegalovirus exposure and HLA in healthy donors. Researchers ran the PCR with 60 Vbeta and 13 Jbeta primers. Measured with immunoSEQ multiplex PCR; TCRdb has only the in-frame clones, and not every one. This table has over 85,000 clones, around 78% appearing once. Sequences were obtained from PBMCs. These receptors all stem from a man aged 40-49 years in good health and CMV-seronegative.

This chain uses TRBV5-6 with TRBJ1-6, with a tentative D call TRBD1 (5 bases). This CDR3 is built from 14 residues. V lost 4 bases to trimming and J lost 10 bases, with 15 bases between them. The germline CDR1 and CDR2 sequences are SGHDT and YYEEEE. The CDR3 is CASSLGGVGSPLHF. CDR3 nucleotides: TGTGCCAGCAGCCTCGGGGGAGTTGGATCACCCCTCCACTTT.

The chain uses TRBV5-1 and TRBJ2-1; 8 bases fit TRBD2. The CDR3 covers 15 residues. CDR1 and CDR2 from the germline V gene are SGHRS and YFSETQ. Trimming cost V 0 bases and J 5 bases; bases outside gene matches: 4. In nucleotides, the CDR3 is TGCGCCAGCAGCTTGGTGGCGGGGGGAAACAATGAGCAGTTCTTC. Amino acid sequence: CASSLVAGGNNEQFF.

This clone has only one observation. The DNA for the CDR3 is TGTGCCATCAGTGGGGGCGGGGTCCTTGACTCCTACGAGCAGTACTTC. Translating it yields CAISGGGVLDSYEQYF. This rearrangement joins TRBV10-3 to TRBJ2-7, with D possibly being TRBD2 (6 bases). This CDR3 has 16 amino acids. Trimming left V 4 bases short and J 0 bases short, with 16 bases between. Germline CDR1 reads ENHRY; CDR2 reads SYGVKD.

The chain uses TRBV7-3 and TRBJ2-5, with TRBD2 matching over 7 bases. V lost 5 bases to trimming and J lost 4 bases; unmatched junction nucleotides: 7. There are 14 residues in the CDR3. The germline V gene encodes CDR1 SGHTA and CDR2 FQGTGA. The CDR3 DNA reads as TGTGCCAGCAGCCCTGCCGGGGGGTCAGAGACCCAGTACTTC. It specifies CASSPAGGSETQYF.

This chain joins TRBV7-2 and TRBJ2-1; a weak D match, TRBD2 (5 bases). The CDR3 is 11 residues long. Trimming took off 10 bases at V and 2 bases at J, with 6 bases between the two ends. Germline lookup yields CDR1 SGHTA and CDR2 FQGNSA. CDR3 protein: CATGTYNEQFF. For the CDR3, the DNA is TGTGCCACCGGGACCTACAATGAGCAGTTCTTC.

The chain employs TRBV5-1 and TRBJ1-6; tentative D call: TRBD1 (5 bases). This CDR3 is built from 16 residues. Trimming took off 1 base at V and 6 bases at J, with 14 bases between the two ends. Looked up from germline, CDR1 is SGHRS and CDR2 is YFSETQ. Here the CDR3 reads CASSLKTATPNSPLHF. The CDR3 bases are TGCGCCAGCAGCTTGAAGACAGCCACACCTAATTCACCCCTCCACTTT.

This chain connects TRBV30 to TRBJ2-3; D gene unclear. There are 13 residues in the CDR3. Looked up from germline, CDR1 is GTSNPN and CDR2 is SVGIG (reference sequence). The V end lost 7 bases, the J end lost 5 bases, and 16 bases lay between the germline ends. The CDR3 region has the DNA TGTGCCTTTTTTCCCCCGACGGGAGATACGCAGTATTTT. Its translation is CAFFPPTGDTQYF.

V gene TRBV7-9 combines with J gene TRBJ1-3, with a tentative D call TRBD1 (6 bases). Trimming took off 2 bases at V and 8 bases at J, with 13 bases between the two ends. CDR1 and CDR2 from the germline V gene are SEHNR and FQNEAQ (reference sequence). The CDR3 sequence is 14 residues long. CDR3 DNA sequence: TGTGCCAGCAGCTTACCCAGGGGAATGGACACCATATATTTT. It codes for CASSLPRGMDTIYF.

The chain uses TRBV5-6 and TRBJ1-6; perhaps TRBD1 as D (6 bases). Looked up from germline, CDR1 is SGHDT and CDR2 is YYEEEE. The CDR3 totals 17 residues. The V end was cut by 4 bases, the J end by 8 bases, with 22 bases between. This chain's CDR3 is CASSPSQGRLVDSPLHF. As DNA, the CDR3 is TGTGCCAGCAGCCCCTCACAGGGCCGCCTGGTAGATTCACCCCTCCACTTT.

The chain employs TRBV4-3 and TRBJ2-7, with a tentative D call TRBD2 (5 bases). V shed 0 bases and J shed 11 bases, with 17 bases lying between them. The germline gives CDR1 LGHNA, CDR2 YSLEER. CDR3 length: 14 amino acids. Written as DNA, the CDR3 is TGCGCCAGCAGCCAAGATCGGGCAGGACTTACAAAGTACTTC. Protein sequence: CASSQDRAGLTKYF.

This chain links TRBV4-1 with TRBJ1-2; 8 positions match TRBD1. The length of the CDR3 is 16 residues. Trimming at V came to 0 bases and at J to 4 bases, leaving 7 bases not matched to a gene. Germline CDR1 MGHRA, CDR2 YSYEKL. The CDR3 region has the DNA TGCGCCAGCAGCCAAGAAGCTGCAGGGGGCAGCTATGGCTACACCTTC. It specifies CASSQEAAGGSYGYTF.

The rearrangement links TRBV7-8 to TRBJ2-1, with TRBD1 as a possible D gene (6 bases). Trimming stripped 3 bases from V and 4 bases from J, with 16 bases between. From germline, CDR1 is SGHVS and CDR2 FQNEAQ. This CDR3 region has 16 residues. CDR3 sequence reads: CASSFFQGLVYNEQFF. The CDR3 coding sequence is TGTGCCAGCAGCTTTTTCCAGGGGCTGGTTTACAATGAGCAGTTCTTC.

This clone has just a few counts. The V gene is TRBV7-8, the J gene TRBJ1-1; D not resolved. The germline gives CDR1 SGHVS, CDR2 FQNEAQ. The CDR3 consists of 17 residues. V lost 2 bases to trimming and J lost 1 base, with 17 bases between them. CDR3 amino acids: CASSLQQLLWKNTEAFF. CDR3 DNA: TGTGCCAGCAGCTTACAACAGCTGTTGTGGAAGAACACTGAAGCTTTCTTT.

This sequence joins TRBV5-4 and TRBJ2-5; TRBD1 is a possible D gene (6 bases). The CDR3 consists of 14 residues. Germline assignment: CDR1 SGHNT and CDR2 YYREEE (reference sequence). The V end lost 5 bases, the J end lost 11 bases, and 22 bases lay between the germline ends. This chain's CDR3 is CASRDFGQRMEQYF. The CDR3 nucleotides are TGTGCCAGCAGGGACTTCGGACAGCGAATGGAGCAGTACTTC.

The chain has TRBV11-2 and TRBJ1-1; no clear D. V was trimmed by 5 bases and J by 1 base, leaving 11 bases between them. Germline CDR1 and CDR2: SGHAT and FQNNGV. CDR3 length: 14 amino acids. The CDR3 spells CASSPRVGNTEAFF. The CDR3 coding sequence is TGTGCCAGCAGCCCCCGGGTAGGGAACACTGAAGCTTTCTTT.

This chain connects TRBV7-9 to TRBJ2-7, with 8 bases that match TRBD1. From germline, CDR1 is SEHNR and CDR2 FQNEAQ (reference sequence). The CDR3 is 16 amino acids. Germline trimming cut 2 bases from V and 0 bases from J; bases unmatched to any gene: 6. CDR3 DNA: TGTGCCAGCAGCTTATCAGGGACAGGCGTCTCCTACGAGCAGTACTTC. This translates into CASSLSGTGVSYEQYF.

The V call is TRBV10-1, the J call TRBJ2-5; TRBD2 agrees at 10 bases. Trimming at V came to 0 bases and at J to 9 bases, leaving 13 bases not matched to a gene. The length of the CDR3 is 17 residues. Looked up from germline, CDR1 is WNHNN and CDR2 is SYGVQD (reference sequence). The CDR3 is CASSESASGRLWMPQYF. The CDR3 bases are TGCGCCAGCAGTGAGTCGGCTAGCGGGAGACTATGGATGCCCCAGTACTTC.

V usage is TRBV6-4 and J usage is TRBJ2-7, with TRBD2 identical over 11 bases. Germline lookup yields CDR1 MRHNA and CDR2 SNTAGT. CDR3 length: 16 residues. J was trimmed by 5 bases and V by 0 bases; bases with no gene match: 6. In DNA form, the CDR3 reads TGTGCCAGCAGTGACTCTAGCGGGGGGGCCGCCCACGAGCAGTACTTC. This gives the protein CASSDSSGGAAHEQYF.

This clone was recorded a few times. The chain carries TRBV14 and TRBJ1-2; weak D call: TRBD1 (5 bases). Germline CDR1 is SGHDN and CDR2 is FVKESK. CDR3 length: 13 amino acids. The ends were cut back, 4 bases at V and 3 bases at J, with 9 bases in the middle. Written as DNA, the CDR3 is TGTGCCAGCAGCCCGGGGGGGTACTATGGCTACACCTTC. Translation: CASSPGGYYGYTF.

The rearrangement joins TRBV4-1 to TRBJ2-1, with a possible D match to TRBD1 (6 bases). V was cut by 8 bases and J by 7 bases, with 18 bases left in between. CDR1 is MGHRA, CDR2 YSYEKL, per germline. This CDR3 spans 14 amino acids. The CDR3 coding sequence is TGCGCCAGCGTCGAGGGCACAGGGCAAAATGAGCAGTTCTTC. Protein sequence: CASVEGTGQNEQFF.